This TCR beta chain was documented in a study of cytomegalovirus exposure and HLA in healthy donors. CDR3 size: 14 residues. From germline, CDR1 is SEHNR and CDR2 FQNEAQ (reference sequence). The V and J ends lost 0 bases and 9 bases respectively, with 15 bases between them. Primers for the PCR totalled 60 Vbeta and 13 Jbeta. Only in-frame clones appear in the TCRdb table, and some are missing; sequencing was by immunoSEQ multiplex PCR. The table has about 160,000 clones, approximately 84% seen once. The sample was PBMCs. The rearrangement links TRBV7-9 to TRBJ2-7; maybe TRBD2 (5 bases). The receptor was isolated from a male donor in good health and CMV-seropositive. The CDR3 sequence is CASSLAVGESGQYF. The CDR3 DNA sequence: TGTGCCAGCAGCTTAGCGGTCGGGGAAAGCGGGCAGTACTTC.